This record covers a single T cell receptor (beta chain). Its antigen remains unidentified. Sequencing used immunoSEQ multiplex PCR; TCRdb keeps in-frame clones, though not all of them. The sample includes tens of thousands of clones, 80% of them seen just once. The data were taken from a study of OX40 agonist ivuxolimab in advanced cancers. Autoimmune disease history or systemic immunosuppression barred patients. General study results and limits: There was clonal expansion of CD4+ and CD8+ blood T cells by week 6 at 0.1 to 3.0 mg/kg. Normalized expansion of T-cell clones was also low for some nonresponders. Patients with a partial response at 0.1-3.0 mg/kg had among the lowest clonal expansion.

Here the sequenced sample was CD4+ or CD8+ T cells sorted from blood, taken in a trial of the OX40 agonist ivuxolimab. The origin of this receptor is an adult with an advanced solid tumor such as melanoma, head and neck, liver or kidney cancer.

CDR3 protein: CASSHIGTDVSGNTIYF. CDR3 in DNA: TGTGCCAGCAGCCATATTGGGACGGATGTATCTGGAAACACCATATATTTT. The chain has TRBV7-2 and TRBJ1-3, with D tentatively TRBD1 (5 bases). The CDR3 covers 17 residues. Per the germline V gene, CDR1 is SGHTA and CDR2 is FQGNSA. Trimming stripped 5 bases from V and 1 base from J, with 18 bases between.